This T cell receptor beta chain is drawn from a study of T cells in Graves' hyperthyroidism and ophthalmopathy (dated by TCRdb to about 2019). With respect to the entire study: Peripheral blood samples were taken at the time of initial diagnosis, prior to any treatment. The paper describes TCR Vbeta CDR3 sequencing of 130 to 150 peripheral blood samples, made up of about 40 ophthalmopathy patients, roughly 72 hyperthyroidism patients and roughly 17 progressor patients. After sampling, hyperthyroidism patients received methimazole starting at 30 mg daily, and ophthalmopathy patients received high-dose intravenous methylprednisolone. The roughly 94 discovery patients were randomly divided into training and test sets at a 7:3 ratio. To identify distinguishing TCR V-J signatures, a discovery cohort of 100 or so patients was used, comprising some 45 with Graves' ophthalmopathy and about 59 with stable Graves' hyperthyroidism. Whether ophthalmopathy could be predicted prospectively was tested in an independent validation cohort made up of under 20 hyperthyroidism patients plus 17 patients who later progressed to ophthalmopathy. The study also compared thyroid tissue and blood T-cell repertoires from a handful of Graves' hyperthyroidism patients. General conclusions and limits of the study: In validation, progression to ophthalmopathy was predicted by the model with 70.59% sensitivity and nearly 75% specificity, a median of roughly six months before onset. Most expanded thyroid clonotypes (frequency above 0.001) were also detected in blood, suggesting blood repertoires may reflect thyroid immune responses. Ophthalmopathy was separated from stable hyperthyroidism by a 13 V-J signature model, with 87.88% sensitivity and 81% to 82% specificity obtained in cross-validation and 80%/75% obtained in testing. No statistical method was used to fix the sample size in advance, and group allocation was not hidden from the investigators.

Note on this clonotype: Its target antigen remains unknown. There are no base qualities to consult, and no much larger clone falls within one base.

Amplification of TCR beta CDR3 regions was carried out from RNA transcripts. The TCR CDR3 was subjected to a first round of RT-PCR using the HTBI primer set and the Qiagen OneStep RT-PCR kit. A second multiplex PCR round built the libraries, followed by size selection and purification. Libraries were sequenced paired-end with 100 bp reads on an Illumina HiSeq2000. Concerning the study's data processing: SOAPnuke was used to process the raw data, with reads discarded if the reads contained adapters or uncalled bases, had a mean Phred below 15, or lacked an exact constant-primer or identifier match. COPE v1.2.5 was used to merge the high-quality paired reads, and each unique nucleotide sequence was defined as a clonotype. Clonotypes were aligned to IMGT TRBV, TRBD and TRBJ reference segments using MiTCR v1.1. Only V-J combinations with frequency above 0.0001, covering 99% to 99.2% of repertoires, were analysed. The TCS score was defined as F50 (clonal expansion) divided by E x V (chaos), with BLOSUM62-based TCRdist calculated between CDR3 peptides within each V-J. Welch's t-statistics and random forest reduced 500 to 550 V-J features to about 13, which were used in a naive Bayes classifier (R e1071). The public reads were reprocessed in TCRdb via fastp at Q25 and MiXCR, keeping in-frame beta chains. Rows merge per CDR3 protein into single entries with the most common DNA and genes. The V and J calls here are based on TCRdb, not the publication. This sample has 600,000 to 850,000 distinct CDR3 sequences in its table, and roughly a sixth of those were observed once. The ten most abundant clones make up over 15% of the sample.

The germline V gene specifies SGHTA as CDR1 and FQGNSA as CDR2. The CDR3, from cysteine to phenylalanine, totals 14 residues. CDR3 DNA is the only sequence kept; it has 42 bases, read in frame from the first base. V drops 5 bases and J drops 4 bases, leaving 14 bases in between. Hyperthyroidism patients were newly diagnosed, with disease duration under 2 months, and aged 18 to 65 years. Exclusion was applied to patients with uncontrolled infections, other autoimmune diseases, pregnancy or lactation. Clinical symptoms, serum thyroxine and TRAb, thyroid ultrasound, and orbital computed tomography formed the basis for the diagnoses. Blood from progressor patients was drawn when they were first diagnosed with hyperthyroidism, before any ophthalmopathy symptoms appeared. PBMCs were separated from roughly 10 ml of fresh peripheral blood using Ficoll-Paque density gradient centrifugation. Progressor patients were initially diagnosed with Graves' hyperthyroidism and developed ophthalmopathy during follow-up. Total RNA was extracted using Trizol reagent, and RNA quality was assessed on an Agilent 2100 Bioanalyzer.

Here the chain combines TRBV7-2 and TRBJ1-2, with TRBD1 as a weak D call on 6 bases. This TCR was sampled from a woman aged 45-65 years with Graves' hyperthyroidism that later progressed to Graves' ophthalmopathy. Sequencing was done on a sample of blood. The bases read TGTGCCAGCAGCCGAGGGGGACAACCCTATGGCTACACCTTC. Its protein reads: CASSRGGQPYGYTF.